The source of this T cell receptor beta chain is a study of early T cells in non-severe SARS-CoV-2 infection. Unique molecular identifiers tagged individual cDNA molecules. Each CDR3 protein is one row after TCRdb ran MiXCR on the 5' RACE reads. The data contain some 29,000 distinct CDR3 sequences, roughly 5% of them singletons. This clonotype was counted ten times or more. The CDR3 has 14 amino acids. Trimming took off 4 bases at V and 4 bases at J, with 12 bases between the two ends. Germline values: CDR1 WNHNN, CDR2 SYGVQD (reference sequence). Specimen: whole blood. The J gene is TRBJ2-3, the V gene TRBV10-1; D not resolved. The sequence derives from an adult who was a healthcare worker with PCR-confirmed SARS-CoV-2 infection or an uninfected control (not recorded which). The CDR3 region is CASSGLESADTQYF. CDR3 sequence (DNA): TGCGCCAGCAGTGGATTAGAGTCTGCAGATACGCAGTATTTT.